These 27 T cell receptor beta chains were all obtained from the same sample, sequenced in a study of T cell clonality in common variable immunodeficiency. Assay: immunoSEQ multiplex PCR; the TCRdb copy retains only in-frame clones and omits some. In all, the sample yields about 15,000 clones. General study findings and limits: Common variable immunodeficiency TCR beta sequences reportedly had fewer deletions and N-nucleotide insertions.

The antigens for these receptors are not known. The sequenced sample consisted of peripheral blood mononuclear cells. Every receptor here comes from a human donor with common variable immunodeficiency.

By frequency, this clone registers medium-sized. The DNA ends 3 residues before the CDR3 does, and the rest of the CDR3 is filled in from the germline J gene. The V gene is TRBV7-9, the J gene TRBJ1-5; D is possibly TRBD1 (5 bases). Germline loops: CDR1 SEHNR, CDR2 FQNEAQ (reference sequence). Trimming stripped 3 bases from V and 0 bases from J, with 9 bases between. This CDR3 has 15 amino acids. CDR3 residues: CASSLDGHSNQPQHF. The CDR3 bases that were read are TGTGCCAGCAGCTTGGACGGACATAGCAATCAGCCC.

Partial CDR3 DNA: TGTGCCAGCAGCCGGAGGACAGGGGCGCGGACTGAA. It is translated as CASSRRTGARTE. The whole CDR3 protein reads CASSRRTGARTEAFF. The V gene is TRBV7-2, the J gene TRBJ1-1; 9 bases line up with TRBD1. The read halts 3 residues ahead of the CDR3 end, with the missing end drawn from the germline J gene. CDR1 and CDR2 (germline): SGHTA, FQGNSA. V lost 5 bases to trimming and J lost 5 bases; unmatched junction nucleotides: 9. There are 15 residues in the CDR3. Variable domain in full (rest from reference TRBV7-2 and TRBJ1-1): GAGVSQSPSNKVTEKGKDVELRCDPISGHTALYWYRQSLGQGLEFLIYFQGNSAPDKSGLPSDRFSAERTGGSVSTLTIQRTQQEDSAVYLCASSRRTGARTEAFFGQGTRLTVV.

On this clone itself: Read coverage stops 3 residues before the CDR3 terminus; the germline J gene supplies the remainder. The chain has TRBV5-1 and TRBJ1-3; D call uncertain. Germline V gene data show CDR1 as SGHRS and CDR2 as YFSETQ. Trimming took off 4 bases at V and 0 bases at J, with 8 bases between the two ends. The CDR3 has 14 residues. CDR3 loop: CASSDSVSGNTIYF. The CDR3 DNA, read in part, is TGCGCCAGCAGCGACTCTGTCTCTGGAAACACC.

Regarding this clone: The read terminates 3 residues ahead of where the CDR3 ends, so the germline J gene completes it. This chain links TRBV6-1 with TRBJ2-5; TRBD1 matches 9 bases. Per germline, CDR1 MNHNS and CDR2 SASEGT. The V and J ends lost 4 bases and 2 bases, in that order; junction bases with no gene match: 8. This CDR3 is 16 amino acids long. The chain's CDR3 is CASSVGTGRGQETQYF. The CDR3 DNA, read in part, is TGTGCCAGCAGTGTGGGGACAGGGAGGGGGCAAGAGACC.

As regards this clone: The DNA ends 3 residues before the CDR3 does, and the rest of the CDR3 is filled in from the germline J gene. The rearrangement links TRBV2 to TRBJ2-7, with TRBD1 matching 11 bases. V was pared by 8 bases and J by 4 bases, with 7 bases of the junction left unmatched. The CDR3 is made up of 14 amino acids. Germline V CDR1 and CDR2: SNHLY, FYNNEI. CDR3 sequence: CASQRGTGGYEQYF. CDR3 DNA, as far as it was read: TGTGCCAGCCAGAGGGGGACAGGGGGGTACGAG.

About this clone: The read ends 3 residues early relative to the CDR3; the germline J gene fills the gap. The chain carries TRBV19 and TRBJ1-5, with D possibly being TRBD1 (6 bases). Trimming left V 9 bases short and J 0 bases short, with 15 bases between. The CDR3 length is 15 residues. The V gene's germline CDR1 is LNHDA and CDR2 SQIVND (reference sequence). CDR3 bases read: TGTGCCAGCGATCAGGGGAAGGGTAGCAATCAGCCC. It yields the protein CASDQGKGSNQP. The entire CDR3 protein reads CASDQGKGSNQPQHF.

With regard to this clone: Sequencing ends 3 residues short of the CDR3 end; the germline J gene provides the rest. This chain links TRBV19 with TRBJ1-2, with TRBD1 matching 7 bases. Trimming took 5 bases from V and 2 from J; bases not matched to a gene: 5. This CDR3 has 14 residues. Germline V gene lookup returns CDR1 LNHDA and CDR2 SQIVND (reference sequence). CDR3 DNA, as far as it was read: TGTGCCAGTAGTCCGCTGACAGGGAACTATGGC. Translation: CASSPLTGNYG. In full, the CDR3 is CASSPLTGNYGYTF.

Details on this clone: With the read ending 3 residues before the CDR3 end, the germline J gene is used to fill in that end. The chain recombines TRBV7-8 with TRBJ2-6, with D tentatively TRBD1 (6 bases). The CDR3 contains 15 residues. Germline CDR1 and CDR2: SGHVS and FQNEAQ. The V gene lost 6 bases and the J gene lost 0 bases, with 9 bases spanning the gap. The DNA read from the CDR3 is TGTGCCAGCAGGCACAGGGACTCTGGGGCCAACGTC. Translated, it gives CASRHRDSGANV. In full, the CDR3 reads CASRHRDSGANVLTF.

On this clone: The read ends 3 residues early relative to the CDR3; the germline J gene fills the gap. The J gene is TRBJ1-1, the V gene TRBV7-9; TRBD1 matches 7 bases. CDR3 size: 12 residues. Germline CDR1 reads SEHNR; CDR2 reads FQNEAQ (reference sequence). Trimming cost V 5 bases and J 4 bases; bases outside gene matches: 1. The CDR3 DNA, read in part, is TGTGCCAGCAGCAACAGGGGCACTGAA. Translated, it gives CASSNRGTE. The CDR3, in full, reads CASSNRGTEAFF. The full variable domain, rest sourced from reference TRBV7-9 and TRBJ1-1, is DTGVSQNPRHKITKRGQNVTFRCDPISEHNRLYWYRQTLGQGPEFLTYFQNEAQLEKSRLLSDRFSAERPKGSFSTLEIQRTEQGDSAMYLCASSNRGTEAFFGQGTRLTVV.

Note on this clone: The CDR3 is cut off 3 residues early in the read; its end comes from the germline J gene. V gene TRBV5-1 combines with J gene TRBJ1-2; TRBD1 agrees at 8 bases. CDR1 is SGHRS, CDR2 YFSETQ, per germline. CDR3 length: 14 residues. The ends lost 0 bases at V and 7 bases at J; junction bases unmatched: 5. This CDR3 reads CASSLGTGIGGYTF. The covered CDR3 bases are TGCGCCAGCAGCTTGGGGACAGGGATTGGTGGC. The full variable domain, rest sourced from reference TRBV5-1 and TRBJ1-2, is KAGVTQTPRYLIKTRGQQVTLSCSPISGHRSVSWYQQTPGQGLQFLFEYFSETQRNKGNFPGRFSGRQFSNSRSEMNVSTLELGDSALYLCASSLGTGIGGYTFGSGTRLTVV.

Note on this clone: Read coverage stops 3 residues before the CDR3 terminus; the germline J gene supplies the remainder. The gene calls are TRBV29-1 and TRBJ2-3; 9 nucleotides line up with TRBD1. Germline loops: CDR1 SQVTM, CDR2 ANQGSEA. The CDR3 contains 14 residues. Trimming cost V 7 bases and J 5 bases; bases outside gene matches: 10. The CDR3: CSGGQGNGGDTQYF. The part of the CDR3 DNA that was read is TGCAGCGGGGGACAGGGAAATGGGGGAGATACG.

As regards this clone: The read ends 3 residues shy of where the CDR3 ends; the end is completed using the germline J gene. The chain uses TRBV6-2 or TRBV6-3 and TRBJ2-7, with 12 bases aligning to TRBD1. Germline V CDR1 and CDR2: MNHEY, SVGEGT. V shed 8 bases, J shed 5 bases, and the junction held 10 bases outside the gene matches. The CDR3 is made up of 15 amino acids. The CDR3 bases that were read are TGTGCCAGCCTGTTCCGGGACAGGGGGCCCCACGAG. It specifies CASLFRDRGPHE. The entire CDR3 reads CASLFRDRGPHEQYF.

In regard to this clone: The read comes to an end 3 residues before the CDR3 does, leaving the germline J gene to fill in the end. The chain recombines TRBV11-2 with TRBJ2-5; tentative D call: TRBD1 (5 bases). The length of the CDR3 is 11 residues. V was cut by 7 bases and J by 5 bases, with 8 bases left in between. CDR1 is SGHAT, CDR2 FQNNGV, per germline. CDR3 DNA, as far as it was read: TGTGCCAGCACCCCAGGGGAGACC. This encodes CASTPGET. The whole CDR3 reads CASTPGETQYF.

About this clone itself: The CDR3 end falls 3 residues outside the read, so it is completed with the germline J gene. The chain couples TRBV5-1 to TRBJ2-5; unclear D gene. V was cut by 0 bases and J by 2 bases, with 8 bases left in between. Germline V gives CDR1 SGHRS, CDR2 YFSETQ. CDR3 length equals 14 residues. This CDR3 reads CASSLGQVQETQYF. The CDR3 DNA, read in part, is TGCGCCAGCAGCTTGGGCCAGGTTCAAGAGACC.

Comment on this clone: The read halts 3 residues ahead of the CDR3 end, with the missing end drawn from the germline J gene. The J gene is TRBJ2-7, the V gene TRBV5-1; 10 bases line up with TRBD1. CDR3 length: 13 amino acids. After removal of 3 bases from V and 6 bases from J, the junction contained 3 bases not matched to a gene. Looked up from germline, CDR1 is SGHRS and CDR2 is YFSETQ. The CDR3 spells CASSWGTGAEQYF. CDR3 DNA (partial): TGCGCCAGCAGCTGGGGGACAGGGGCCGAG.

CDR3 sequence: CSARAWTGTGGKLFF. Partial CDR3 DNA: TGCAGTGCTAGAGCCTGGACAGGGACTGGCGGAAAA. The chain combines TRBV20-1 with TRBJ1-4; TRBD1 aligns across 8 bases. The CDR3 extends 3 residues past the end of the read, so its final part is completed from the germline J gene. Germline CDR1 DFQATT, CDR2 SNEGSKA (reference sequence). V dropped 1 base and J dropped 10; count of bases not matched to a gene: 11. The CDR3 is 15 amino acids.

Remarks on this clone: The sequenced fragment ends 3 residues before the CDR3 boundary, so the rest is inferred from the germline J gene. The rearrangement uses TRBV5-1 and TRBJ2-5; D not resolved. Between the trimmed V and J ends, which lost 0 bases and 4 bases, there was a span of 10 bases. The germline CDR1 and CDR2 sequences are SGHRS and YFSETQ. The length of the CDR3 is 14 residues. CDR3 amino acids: CASSLVNSGETQYF. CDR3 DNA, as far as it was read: TGCGCCAGCAGCTTGGTGAACAGTGGAGAGACC.

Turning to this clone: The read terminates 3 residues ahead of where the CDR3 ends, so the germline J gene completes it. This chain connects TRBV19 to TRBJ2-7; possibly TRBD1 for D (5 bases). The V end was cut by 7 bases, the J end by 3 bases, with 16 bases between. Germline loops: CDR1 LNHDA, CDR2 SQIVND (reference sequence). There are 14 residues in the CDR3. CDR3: CASTPDTVSYEQYF. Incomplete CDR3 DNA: TGTGCCAGTACCCCGGACACCGTAAGCTACGAG.

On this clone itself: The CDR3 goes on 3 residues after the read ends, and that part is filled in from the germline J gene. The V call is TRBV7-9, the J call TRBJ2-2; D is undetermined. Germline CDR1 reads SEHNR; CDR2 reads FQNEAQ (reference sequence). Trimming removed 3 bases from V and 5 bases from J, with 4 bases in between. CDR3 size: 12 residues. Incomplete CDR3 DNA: TGTGCCAGCAGCTTCGGGACCGGGGAG. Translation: CASSFGTGE. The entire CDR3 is CASSFGTGELFF. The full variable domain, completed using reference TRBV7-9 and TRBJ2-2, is DTGVSQNPRHKITKRGQNVTFRCDPISEHNRLYWYRQTLGQGPEFLTYFQNEAQLEKSRLLSDRFSAERPKGSFSTLEIQRTEQGDSAMYLCASSFGTGELFFGEGSRLTVL.

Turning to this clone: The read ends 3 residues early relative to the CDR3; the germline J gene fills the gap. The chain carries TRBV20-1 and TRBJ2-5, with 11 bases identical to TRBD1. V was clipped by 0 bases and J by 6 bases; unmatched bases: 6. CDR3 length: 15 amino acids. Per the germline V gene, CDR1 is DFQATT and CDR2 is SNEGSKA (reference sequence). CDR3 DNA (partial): TGCAGTGCTAGAGACCCCGGGACAGGGGGGCAGACC. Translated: CSARDPGTGGQT. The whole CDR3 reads CSARDPGTGGQTQYF.

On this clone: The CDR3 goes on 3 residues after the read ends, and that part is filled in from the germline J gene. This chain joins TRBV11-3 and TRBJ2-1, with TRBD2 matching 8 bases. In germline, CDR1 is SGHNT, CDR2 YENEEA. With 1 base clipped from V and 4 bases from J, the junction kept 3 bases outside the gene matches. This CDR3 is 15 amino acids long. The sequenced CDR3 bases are TGTGCCAGCAGCTTAGGGGCGGGGGGTTACAATGAG. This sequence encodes CASSLGAGGYNE. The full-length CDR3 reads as CASSLGAGGYNEQFF.

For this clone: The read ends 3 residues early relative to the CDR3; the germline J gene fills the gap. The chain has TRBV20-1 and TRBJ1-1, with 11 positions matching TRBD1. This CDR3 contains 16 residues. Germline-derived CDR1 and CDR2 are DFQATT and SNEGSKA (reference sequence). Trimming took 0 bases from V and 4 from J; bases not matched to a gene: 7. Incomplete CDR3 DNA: TGCAGTGCTAGAGATCACGGGACAGGGGGTCTCACTGAA. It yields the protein CSARDHGTGGLTE. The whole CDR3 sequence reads CSARDHGTGGLTEAFF.

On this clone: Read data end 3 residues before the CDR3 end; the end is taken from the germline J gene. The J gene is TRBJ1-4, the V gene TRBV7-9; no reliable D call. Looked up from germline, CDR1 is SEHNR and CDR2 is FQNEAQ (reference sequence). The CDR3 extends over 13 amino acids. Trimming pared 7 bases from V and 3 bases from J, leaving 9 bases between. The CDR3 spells CASKRAPNEKLFF. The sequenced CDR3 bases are TGTGCCAGCAAAAGGGCCCCTAATGAAAAA.

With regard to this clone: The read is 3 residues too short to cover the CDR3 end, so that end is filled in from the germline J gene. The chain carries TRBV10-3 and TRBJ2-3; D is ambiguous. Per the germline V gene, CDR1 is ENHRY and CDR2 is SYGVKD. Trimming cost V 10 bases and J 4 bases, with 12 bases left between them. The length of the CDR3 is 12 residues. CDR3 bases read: TGTGCCACGATAGGGCTTCCAGATACG. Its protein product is CATIGLPDT. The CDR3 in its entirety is CATIGLPDTQYF.

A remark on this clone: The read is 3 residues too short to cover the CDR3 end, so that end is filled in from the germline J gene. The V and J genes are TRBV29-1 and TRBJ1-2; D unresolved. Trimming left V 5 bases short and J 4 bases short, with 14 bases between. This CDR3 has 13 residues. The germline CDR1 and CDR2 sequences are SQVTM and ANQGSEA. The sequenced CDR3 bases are TGCAGCGTTTCCGAGGGCCGCCGCTATGGC. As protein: CSVSEGRRYG. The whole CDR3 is CSVSEGRRYGYTF.

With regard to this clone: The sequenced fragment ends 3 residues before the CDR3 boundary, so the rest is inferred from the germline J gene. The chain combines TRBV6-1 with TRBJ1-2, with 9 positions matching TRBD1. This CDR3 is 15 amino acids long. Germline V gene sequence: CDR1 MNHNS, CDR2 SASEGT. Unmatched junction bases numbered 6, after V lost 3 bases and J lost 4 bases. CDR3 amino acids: CASSEVPGQGYGYTF. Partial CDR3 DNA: TGTGCCAGCAGTGAGGTGCCGGGACAGGGCTATGGC.

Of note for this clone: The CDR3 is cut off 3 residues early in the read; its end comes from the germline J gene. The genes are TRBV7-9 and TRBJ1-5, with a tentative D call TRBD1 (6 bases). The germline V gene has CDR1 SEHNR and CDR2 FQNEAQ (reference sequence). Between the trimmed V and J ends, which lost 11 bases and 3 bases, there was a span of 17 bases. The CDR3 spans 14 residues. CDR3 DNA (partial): TGTGCCGCGGCAGGGGTGGGAGCCAATCAGCCC. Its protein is CAAAGVGANQP. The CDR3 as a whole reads CAAAGVGANQPQHF.